This T cell receptor (beta chain) originates from a study of blood T cell repertoires in COVID-19. Study overall: Material from acute and convalescent COVID-19 was sourced from the United States, Italy and Spain. T cells, B-cell-depleted T cells, or PBMCs supplied cDNA or gDNA.

V dropped 6 bases and J dropped 8 bases, with 19 bases sitting between them. The germline CDR1 and CDR2 sequences are SEHNR and FQNEAQ (reference sequence). The CDR3 loop spans 15 amino acids. Source study methods: The authors estimated nucleated cell counts from reference gene primer amplification. Method: immunoSEQ multiplex PCR; TCRdb's copy keeps in-frame clones and lacks some. That table gives V, J and clone size, and the DNA gave D and trimming. The table shows about 220,000 clones, with 80% to 85% occurring only once. This rearrangement joins TRBV7-9 to TRBJ1-4; perhaps TRBD1 as D (5 bases). Material for sequencing was peripheral blood. This TCR was sampled from a woman aged 55-69 years with acute or convalescent COVID-19. In DNA form, the CDR3 reads TGTGCCAGCAGGAAAAAGGAGACCCCAGGGGAAAAACTGTTTTTT. Translation: CASRKKETPGEKLFF.